This T cell receptor beta chain was profiled in a study (dated by TCRdb to between 2014 and 2016). The study in broad terms: Whether tumor-infiltrating Tregs in breast cancer are recruited from blood Tregs or converted in situ from other CD4+ T cell subsets was tested.

To purify naive CD4+ T cells, the Miltenyi Naive CD4+ T Cell Isolation kit was used, and CD25 microbeads served to deplete Tregs. Tregs, naive and memory CD4+ T cells from tumor, blood and ipsilateral draining lymph nodes of about five breast cancer patients underwent full-length TCR alpha and beta sequencing. Tumor tissue and lymph nodes obtained from ipsilateral axillary dissection were perfused with PBS, minced and then digested with collagenase I and hyaluronidase. Ficoll density gradient centrifugation was used to isolate mononuclear cells from lymph nodes or from 50 to 55 ml of peripheral blood. FACS confirmed that the sorted cell populations were more than 90% pure. The CDR3 runs 14 amino acids, cysteine and phenylalanine included. CDR3 DNA only is kept here, 42 bases in frame from base 1. For CDR1 and CDR2, the germline V gene (reference sequence) lists SEHNR and FQNEAQ. V is trimmed back by 5 bases and J by 4 bases, and the junction contains 6 bases that no gene match accounts for.

This clonotype occurred a few times. Its antigen is currently not known. No base quality values were provided; no much bigger clone lies one nucleotide off. Results and caveats for the whole study, not just this receptor: Rather than covering whole repertoires, validation in the larger cohort was restricted to a single TCR beta V-J rearrangement. Tumor memory CD4+ T cell TCR gene usage clustered with blood and lymph node memory CD4+ cells and lymph node naive CD4+ cells. The TCR alpha and beta sequences of tumor-infiltrating Tregs showed the greatest overlap with tumor naive CD4+ T cells, followed by blood naive CD4+ T cells.

Full-length TCR variable regions were amplified by 5' RACE PCR using constant-region reverse primers, and then by semi-nested PCR using Nested Universal Primer A. The ReliaPrep RNA Cell Miniprep System was used to extract total RNA, which was then reverse transcribed into 5'RACE-ready cDNA with the SMARTer RACE 5'/3' Kit. Multiplex adaptors were used to barcode the full-length TCR alpha and beta libraries, which were then sequenced on an Illumina MiSeq. Processing in the source paper ran as follows. For each of nine subset-tissue groups, sequencing data from the five patients were pooled, and the groups were then compared using unsupervised clustering of TCR gene usage. Repertoire similarity was calculated with the Morisita-Horn index, weighting shared sequences by their contribution to each repertoire. TCRdb itself trimmed the public reads at Q25 with fastp, ran MiXCR and retained productive beta chains. Here each entry gathers all rows of one CDR3 protein and keeps the most common genes and DNA. These V and J calls derive from TCRdb rather than the authors' analysis. The sample table shows tens of thousands of distinct CDR3 sequences, and roughly 25% are seen once. In total, the top ten clones hold less than 4% of the sample.

The sequence joins TRBV7-9 to TRBJ2-3; 7 bases in the middle match TRBD1. Sequencing used naive CD4+ T cells sorted from a lymph node. The cell subset or site label for this specimen denotes: naive CD4+ T cells, CD4+CD45RA+CD25-. The source of this sequence is a female donor with breast cancer. The nucleotide sequence reads TGTGCCAGCAGCCCAGACAGGGTTGCAGATACGCAGTATTTT. Translation gives CASSPDRVADTQYF.